One and the same sample provided the 26 T cell receptor beta chains below, sequenced in a study of cytomegalovirus exposure and HLA in healthy donors. Primers for the PCR totalled 60 Vbeta and 13 Jbeta. Assay: immunoSEQ multiplex PCR; the TCRdb copy retains only in-frame clones and omits some. The sample table sets out 200,000 to 250,000 clones. The specimen sequenced was PBMCs. The receptor set was obtained from a woman younger than 45 in good health and CMV-seropositive.

The genes are TRBV4-3 and TRBJ2-7, with D maybe TRBD1 (5 bases). The CDR3 consists of 16 residues. Germline loops: CDR1 LGHNA, CDR2 YSLEER. V gave up 0 bases and J gave up 1 base, with 13 bases separating them. The CDR3 protein is CASSQDRAGPSYEQYF. CDR3 in DNA: TGCGCCAGCAGCCAAGATCGGGCAGGGCCATCCTACGAGCAGTACTTC.

The CDR3 reads CASSVMGLAEETQYF. CDR3 DNA sequence: TGTGCCAGCAGCGTAATGGGACTAGCGGAAGAGACCCAGTACTTC. This chain links TRBV9 with TRBJ2-5; TRBD2 agrees at 11 bases. The CDR3 is 15 residues long. Germline V gives CDR1 SGDLS, CDR2 YYNGEE. V was clipped by 1 base and J by 3 bases; unmatched bases: 2.

The chain links TRBV9 to TRBJ2-3, with 9 positions matching TRBD2. The CDR3 sequence is 16 residues long. Trimming removed 0 bases from V and 4 bases from J; junction bases left unmatched: 6. Germline values: CDR1 SGDLS, CDR2 YYNGEE. The CDR3 loop is CASSVGLAGASDTQYF. CDR3 nucleotides: TGTGCCAGCAGCGTAGGATTAGCGGGAGCATCAGATACGCAGTATTTT.

The chain links TRBV27 to TRBJ1-2, with 7 bases fitting TRBD1. CDR3 length: 17 residues. Germline CDR1 and CDR2: MNHEY and SMNVEV (reference sequence). V gave up 5 bases and J gave up 5 bases; unmatched junction bases: 17. The CDR3 coding sequence is TGTGCCAGCAGTCCCACAGTTGCGGGACAGCATATATATGGCTACACCTTC. Protein sequence: CASSPTVAGQHIYGYTF.

The CDR3 coding sequence is TGTGCCAGCAGGTTCGTTCAGGGGTCTGGGGCCAACGTCCTGACTTTC. It specifies CASRFVQGSGANVLTF. The chain is built from TRBV5-6 and TRBJ2-6; D possibly corresponds to TRBD1 (6 bases). Per the germline V gene, CDR1 is SGHDT and CDR2 is YYEEEE. CDR3 length: 16 amino acids. V was trimmed by 5 bases and J by 1 base, leaving 13 bases between them.

The genes are TRBV28 and TRBJ1-5; no clear D gene. The CDR3 is 15 amino acids. Per the germline V gene, CDR1 is MDHEN and CDR2 is SYDVKM. V was pared by 7 bases and J by 3 bases, with 16 bases between. The CDR3 reads CASTPPRSSNQPQHF. The CDR3 DNA sequence: TGTGCCAGCACCCCTCCCCGAAGCTCCAATCAGCCCCAGCATTTT.

CDR3 region: CASSDQEEGAVVFGNQPQHF. DNA for the CDR3: TGTGCCAGCAGTGACCAGGAAGAGGGGGCCGTCGTTTTCGGCAATCAGCCCCAGCATTTT. The chain joins TRBV2 to TRBJ1-5; 7 bases map to TRBD1. V lost 3 bases, J lost 2 bases, and 19 bases stayed unmatched. The CDR3 length is 20 residues. Germline V gives CDR1 SNHLY, CDR2 FYNNEI.

V is TRBV13 and J is TRBJ2-2, with 13 nucleotides matching TRBD2. This CDR3 has 21 amino acids. V lost 1 base to trimming and J lost 0 bases; unmatched junction nucleotides: 11. The germline gives CDR1 PRHDT, CDR2 FYEKMQ (reference sequence). Here the CDR3 DNA reads TGTGCCAGCAGCTTAGTCCCAACCGGGACTAGCGGGGCCCCGAACACCGGGGAGCTGTTTTTT. It encodes CASSLVPTGTSGAPNTGELFF.

This chain uses TRBV6-5 with TRBJ1-1; 10 bases match TRBD1. The CDR3 is made up of 15 amino acids. Germline CDR1 reads MNHEY; CDR2 reads SVGAGI. The trim removed 7 bases at V and 8 bases at J, leaving 13 bases unmatched. CDR3 sequence (DNA): TGTGCCAGCACTTTTCCCGGGACAGGGGACTTAGAAGCTTTCTTT. It yields the protein CASTFPGTGDLEAFF.

The chain couples TRBV7-8 to TRBJ2-3; 9 positions match TRBD2. Germline V gene data show CDR1 as SGHVS and CDR2 as FQNEAQ. The CDR3 has 15 residues. The V and J ends lost 3 bases and 4 bases, in that order; junction bases with no gene match: 5. CDR3 coding DNA: TGTGCCAGCAGCTTGGCTAGCGGGACGGCAGATACGCAGTATTTT. Amino acid sequence: CASSLASGTADTQYF.

The chain couples TRBV10-3 to TRBJ1-1; 8 bases map to TRBD1. The germline V gene has CDR1 ENHRY and CDR2 SYGVKD. The CDR3 has 14 residues. The J segment lost 4 bases and the V segment lost 2 bases, leaving 3 bases of the junction unmatched. CDR3 DNA: TGTGCCATCAGTGAGAGACAGGGGTTCACTGAAGCTTTCTTT. Residues: CAISERQGFTEAFF.

The gene calls are TRBV16 and TRBJ1-1; D is undetermined. The germline CDR1 and CDR2 sequences are KGHSY and FQNENV. This CDR3 comprises 11 residues. V lost 5 bases to trimming and J lost 3 bases, with 4 bases between them. The CDR3 spells CASSGYTEAFF. CDR3 coding DNA: TGTGCCAGCAGCGGCTACACTGAAGCTTTCTTT.

The CDR3 protein is CSAENEQFF. Here the CDR3 DNA reads TGCAGCGCCGAGAATGAGCAGTTCTTC. This sequence joins TRBV29-1 and TRBJ2-1, with no clear D. The germline gives CDR1 SQVTM, CDR2 ANQGSEA. The CDR3 loop spans 9 amino acids. The ends were cut back, 7 bases at V and 7 bases at J, with 5 bases in the middle.

J is TRBJ1-1 and V is TRBV10-3, with no clear D. The CDR3 spans 12 residues. CDR1 ENHRY and CDR2 SYGVKD come from the germline V gene. V was cut by 10 bases and J by 1 base, with 10 bases left in between. The CDR3 reads CATEAGNTEAFF. CDR3 nucleotide sequence: TGTGCCACGGAGGCAGGGAACACTGAAGCTTTCTTT.

The chain carries TRBV6-5 and TRBJ1-2; D gene unclear. V shed 6 bases and J shed 3 bases, with 11 bases lying between them. Looked up from germline, CDR1 is MNHEY and CDR2 is SVGAGI. The CDR3 contains 13 residues. The CDR3 bases are TGTGCCAGCAGCCCCGGTCGAGACTATGGCTACACCTTC. Its translation: CASSPGRDYGYTF.

CDR3 residues: CASSQEPFGGPLSRYTEAFF. In DNA, the CDR3 is TGCGCCAGCAGCCAAGAACCATTTGGAGGGCCCCTTTCCCGGTACACTGAAGCTTTCTTT. The rearrangement joins TRBV4-1 to TRBJ1-1; the D is unclear. The CDR3 extends over 20 amino acids. Per germline, CDR1 MGHRA and CDR2 YSYEKL. V shed 0 bases and J shed 3 bases, with 26 bases lying between them.

The chain combines TRBV7-2 with TRBJ1-2; D is uncertain. V lost 1 base and J 3 bases, leaving 9 bases between the germline ends. CDR1 is SGHTA and CDR2 is FQGNSA in the germline V gene. CDR3 length: 14 amino acids. The CDR3 DNA is TGTGCCAGCAGCTTAGGAGGATTCGACTATGGCTACACCTTC. The encoded protein is CASSLGGFDYGYTF.

The rearrangement joins TRBV7-6 to TRBJ2-3; D perhaps matches TRBD2 (6 bases). This CDR3 is built from 16 residues. Germline V gene data show CDR1 as SGHVS and CDR2 as FNYEAQ. Deletions cut 0 bases from V and 3 bases from J, with 13 bases between. In nucleotides, the CDR3 is TGTGCCAGCAGCTTAGCGGGGGGACGGACGACAGATACGCAGTATTTT. Amino acid sequence: CASSLAGGRTTDTQYF.

The V gene is TRBV5-5, the J gene TRBJ2-5; D gene unclear. CDR3 size: 11 residues. The germline gives CDR1 SGHKS, CDR2 YYEKEE (reference sequence). V lost 1 base and J 4 bases, leaving 2 bases between the germline ends. The CDR3 bases are TGTGCCAGCAGCTTGCGAGAGACCCAGTACTTC. The encoded protein is CASSLRETQYF.

V gene TRBV29-1 combines with J gene TRBJ2-3; possibly TRBD1 for D (6 bases). This CDR3 comprises 10 residues. Trimming stripped 7 bases from V and 6 bases from J, with 8 bases between. Germline V gene lookup returns CDR1 SQVTM and CDR2 ANQGSEA. CDR3 in DNA: TGCAGCGGTGGACAGGATACGCAGTATTTT. Encoded protein: CSGGQDTQYF.

V gene TRBV7-8 combines with J gene TRBJ1-5, with 8 bases aligning to TRBD1. Germline loops: CDR1 SGHVS, CDR2 FQNEAQ. There are 13 residues in the CDR3. The trim removed 4 bases at V and 8 bases at J, leaving 4 bases unmatched. This chain's CDR3 is CASSSDRVKPQHF. CDR3 sequence (DNA): TGTGCCAGCAGCTCGGACAGGGTCAAGCCCCAGCATTTT.

The V call is TRBV2, the J call TRBJ2-3; unclear D gene. Trimming shortened V by 7 bases and J by 0 bases, and 11 bases separated the two germline ends. The germline gives CDR1 SNHLY, CDR2 FYNNEI. CDR3 length: 14 residues. The CDR3, as DNA: TGTGCCAGCAACCGAGAAACTAGCACAGATACGCAGTATTTT. This gives the protein CASNRETSTDTQYF.

The gene calls are TRBV7-9 and TRBJ2-4; no clear D gene. There are 13 residues in the CDR3. CDR1 and CDR2 (germline): SEHNR, FQNEAQ (reference sequence). Trimming cost V 1 base and J 6 bases, with 7 bases left between them. The CDR3 DNA is TGTGCCAGCAGCTTAGGGGCCGGAAACATTCAGTACTTC. It is translated as CASSLGAGNIQYF.

The chain couples TRBV7-8 to TRBJ1-1; the D gene is possibly TRBD1 (6 bases). Germline-derived CDR1 and CDR2 are SGHVS and FQNEAQ. This CDR3 has 15 residues. The ends were cut back, 1 base at V and 4 bases at J, with 13 bases in the middle. The CDR3 sequence is CASSLVVQGTTEAFF. In DNA form, the CDR3 reads TGTGCCAGCAGCTTAGTAGTTCAGGGGACCACTGAAGCTTTCTTT.

This chain connects TRBV11-2 to TRBJ1-2; 8 positions agree with TRBD1. This CDR3 region has 16 residues. V was pared by 0 bases and J by 4 bases, with 7 bases of the junction left unmatched. Germline CDR1 SGHAT, CDR2 FQNNGV. The CDR3 DNA follows: TGTGCCAGCAGCTTAGATGGGGGGACAGGCATCTATGGCTACACCTTC. Translating gives CASSLDGGTGIYGYTF.

The rearrangement uses TRBV18 and TRBJ2-7, with D perhaps matching TRBD1 (5 bases). This CDR3 contains 16 residues. V was trimmed by 0 bases and J by 6 bases, leaving 18 bases between them. CDR1 is KGHSH and CDR2 is LQKENI in the germline V gene. The CDR3 nucleotides are TGTGCCAGCTCACCACCAACGGCAGGGATTGCCGGCGAGCAGTACTTC. This gives the protein CASSPPTAGIAGEQYF.